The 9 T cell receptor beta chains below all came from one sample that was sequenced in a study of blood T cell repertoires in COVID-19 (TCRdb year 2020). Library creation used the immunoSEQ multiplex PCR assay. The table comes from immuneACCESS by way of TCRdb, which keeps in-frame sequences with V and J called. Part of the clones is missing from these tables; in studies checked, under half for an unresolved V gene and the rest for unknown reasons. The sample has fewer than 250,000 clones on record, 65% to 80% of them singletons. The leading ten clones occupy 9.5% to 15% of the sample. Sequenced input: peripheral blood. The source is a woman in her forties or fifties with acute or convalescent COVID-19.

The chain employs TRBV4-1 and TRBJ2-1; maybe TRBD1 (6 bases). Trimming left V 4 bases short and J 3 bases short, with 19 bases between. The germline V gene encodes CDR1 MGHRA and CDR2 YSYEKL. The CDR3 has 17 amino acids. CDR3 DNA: TGCGCCAGCAGCCTTCAATCGGCAGGGGTCATCTACAATGAGCAGTTCTTC. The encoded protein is CASSLQSAGVIYNEQFF.

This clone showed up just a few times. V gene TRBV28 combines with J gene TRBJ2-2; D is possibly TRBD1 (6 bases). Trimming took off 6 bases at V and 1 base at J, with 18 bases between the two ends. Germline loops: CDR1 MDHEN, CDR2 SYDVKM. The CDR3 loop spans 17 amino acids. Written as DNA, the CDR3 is TGTGCCAGCAGCTCACGAAGGGGGACACGGAACACCGGGGAGCTGTTTTTT. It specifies CASSSRRGTRNTGELFF.

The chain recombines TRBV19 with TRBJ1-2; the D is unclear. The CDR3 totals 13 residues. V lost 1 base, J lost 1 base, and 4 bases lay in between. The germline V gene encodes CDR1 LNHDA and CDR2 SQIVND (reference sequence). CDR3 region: CASSIGVNYGYTF. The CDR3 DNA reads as TGTGCCAGTAGTATAGGAGTTAACTATGGCTACACCTTC. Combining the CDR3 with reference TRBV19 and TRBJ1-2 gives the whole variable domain DGGITQSPKYLFRKEGQNVTLSCEQNLNHDAMYWYRQDPGQGLRLIYYSQIVNDFQKGDIAEGYSVSREKKESFPLTVTSAQKNPTAFYLCASSIGVNYGYTFGSGTRLTVV.

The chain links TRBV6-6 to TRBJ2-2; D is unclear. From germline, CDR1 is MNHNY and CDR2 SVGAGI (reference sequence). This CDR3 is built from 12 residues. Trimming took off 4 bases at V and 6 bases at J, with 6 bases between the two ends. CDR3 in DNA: TGTGCCAGCAGTTCGGTATCCGGGGAGCTGTTTTTT. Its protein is CASSSVSGELFF.

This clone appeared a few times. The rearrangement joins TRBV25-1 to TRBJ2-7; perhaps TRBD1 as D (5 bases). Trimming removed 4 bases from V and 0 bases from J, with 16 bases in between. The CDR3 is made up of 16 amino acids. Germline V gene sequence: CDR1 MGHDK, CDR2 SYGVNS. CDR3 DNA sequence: TGTGCCAGCAGTGCCATGCCGACAGCAAGCTCCTACGAGCAGTACTTC. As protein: CASSAMPTASSYEQYF.

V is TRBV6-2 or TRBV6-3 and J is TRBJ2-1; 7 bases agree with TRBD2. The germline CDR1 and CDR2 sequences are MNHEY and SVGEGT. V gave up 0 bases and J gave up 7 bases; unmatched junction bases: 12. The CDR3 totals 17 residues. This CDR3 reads CASSYSSSGRAKNEQFF. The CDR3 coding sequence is TGTGCCAGCAGTTACTCGAGTTCGGGGAGGGCCAAGAATGAGCAGTTCTTC.

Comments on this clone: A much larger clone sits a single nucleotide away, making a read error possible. Here the CDR3 DNA reads TGTGCCAGCAGCCACGGGTCCGGAAGTTTAAATAAGCAGTTCTTC. It codes for CASSHGSGSLNKQFF. The J gene is TRBJ2-1, the V gene TRBV3-1 (or the pseudogene TRBV3-2); unclear D gene. Per the germline V gene, CDR1 is LGHDT and CDR2 is YNNKEL (reference sequence). The CDR3 length is 15 residues. Trimming pared 3 bases from V and 11 bases from J, leaving 20 bases between.

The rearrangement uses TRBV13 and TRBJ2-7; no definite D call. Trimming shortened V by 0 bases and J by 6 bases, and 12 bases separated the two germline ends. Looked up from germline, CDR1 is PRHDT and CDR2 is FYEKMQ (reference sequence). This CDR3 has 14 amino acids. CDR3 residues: CASSLGGRQVEQYF. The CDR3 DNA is TGTGCCAGCAGCTTAGGCGGTCGCCAGGTCGAGCAGTACTTC.

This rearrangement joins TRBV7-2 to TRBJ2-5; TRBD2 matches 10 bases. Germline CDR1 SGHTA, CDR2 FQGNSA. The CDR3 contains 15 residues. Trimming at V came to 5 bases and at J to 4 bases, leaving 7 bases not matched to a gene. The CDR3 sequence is CASSPHSGRRETQYF. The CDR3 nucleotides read TGTGCCAGCAGCCCCCATAGCGGGAGGAGAGAGACCCAGTACTTC. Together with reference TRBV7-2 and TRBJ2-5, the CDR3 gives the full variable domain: GAGVSQSPSNKVTEKGKDVELRCDPISGHTALYWYRQSLGQGLEFLIYFQGNSAPDKSGLPSDRFSAERTGGSVSTLTIQRTQQEDSAVYLCASSPHSGRRETQYFGPGTRLLVL.